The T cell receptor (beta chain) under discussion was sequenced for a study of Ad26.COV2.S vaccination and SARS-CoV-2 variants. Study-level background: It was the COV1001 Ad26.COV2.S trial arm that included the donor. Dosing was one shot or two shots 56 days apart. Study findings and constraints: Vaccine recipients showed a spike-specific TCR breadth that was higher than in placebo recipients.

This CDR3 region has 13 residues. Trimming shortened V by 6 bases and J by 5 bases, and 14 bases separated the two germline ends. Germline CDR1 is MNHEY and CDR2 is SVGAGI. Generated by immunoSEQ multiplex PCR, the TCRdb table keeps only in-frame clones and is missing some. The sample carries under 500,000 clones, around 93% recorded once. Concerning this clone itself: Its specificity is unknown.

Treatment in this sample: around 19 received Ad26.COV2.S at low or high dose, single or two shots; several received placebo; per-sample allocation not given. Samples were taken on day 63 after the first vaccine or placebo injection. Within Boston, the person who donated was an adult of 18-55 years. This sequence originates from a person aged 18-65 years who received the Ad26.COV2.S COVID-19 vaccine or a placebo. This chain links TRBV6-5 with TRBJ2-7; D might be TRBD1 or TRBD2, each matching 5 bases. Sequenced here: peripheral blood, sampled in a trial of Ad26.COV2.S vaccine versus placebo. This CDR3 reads CASRRAAGNEQYF. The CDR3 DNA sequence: TGTGCCAGCAGGAGGGCCGCAGGGAACGAGCAGTACTTC.